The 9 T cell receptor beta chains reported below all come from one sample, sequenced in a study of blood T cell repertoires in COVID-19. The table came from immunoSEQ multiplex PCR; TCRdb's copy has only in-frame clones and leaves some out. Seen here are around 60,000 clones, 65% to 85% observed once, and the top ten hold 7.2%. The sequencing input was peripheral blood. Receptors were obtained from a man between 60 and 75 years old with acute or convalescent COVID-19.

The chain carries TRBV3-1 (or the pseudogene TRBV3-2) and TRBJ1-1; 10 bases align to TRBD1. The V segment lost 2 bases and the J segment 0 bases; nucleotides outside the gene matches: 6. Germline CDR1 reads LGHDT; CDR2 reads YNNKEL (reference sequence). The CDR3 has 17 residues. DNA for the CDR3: TGTGCCAGCAGCCAACGGCGACAGGGGGCTGTGAACACTGAAGCTTTCTTT. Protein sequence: CASSQRRQGAVNTEAFF.

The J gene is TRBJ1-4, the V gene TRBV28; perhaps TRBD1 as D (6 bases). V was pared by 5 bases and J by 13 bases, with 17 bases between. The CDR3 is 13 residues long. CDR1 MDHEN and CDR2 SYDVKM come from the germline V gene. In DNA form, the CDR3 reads TGTGCCAGCAGTGCCCACAGGGAGGGGGTACTGTTTTTT. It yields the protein CASSAHREGVLFF.

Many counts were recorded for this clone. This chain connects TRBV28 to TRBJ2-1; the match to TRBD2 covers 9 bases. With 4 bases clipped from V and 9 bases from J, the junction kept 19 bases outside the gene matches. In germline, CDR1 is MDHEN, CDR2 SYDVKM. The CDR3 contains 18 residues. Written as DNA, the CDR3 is TGTGCCAGCAGTTCCCCCGGTGCGGCGGGGGGGCTTCAGGGTGAGCAGTTCTTC. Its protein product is CASSSPGAAGGLQGEQFF. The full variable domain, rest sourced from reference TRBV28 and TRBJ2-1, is DVKVTQSSRYLVKRTGEKVFLECVQDMDHENMFWYRQDPGLGLRLIYFSYDVKMKEKGDIPEGYSVSREKKERFSLILESASTNQTSMYLCASSSPGAAGGLQGEQFFGPGTRLTVL.

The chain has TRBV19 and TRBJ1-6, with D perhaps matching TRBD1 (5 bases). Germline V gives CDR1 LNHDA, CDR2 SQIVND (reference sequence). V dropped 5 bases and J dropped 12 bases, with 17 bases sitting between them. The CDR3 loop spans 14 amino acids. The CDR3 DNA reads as TGTGCCAGTAGTTATGCACCCCGCCAGGGACCCCTCCACTTT. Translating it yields CASSYAPRQGPLHF.

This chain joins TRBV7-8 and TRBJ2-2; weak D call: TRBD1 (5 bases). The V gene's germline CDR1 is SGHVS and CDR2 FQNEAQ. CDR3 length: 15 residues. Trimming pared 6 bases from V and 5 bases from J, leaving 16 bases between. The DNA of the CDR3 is TGTGCCAGCAGTCTCAGGGTGGGGATGACCGGGGAGCTGTTTTTT. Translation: CASSLRVGMTGELFF.

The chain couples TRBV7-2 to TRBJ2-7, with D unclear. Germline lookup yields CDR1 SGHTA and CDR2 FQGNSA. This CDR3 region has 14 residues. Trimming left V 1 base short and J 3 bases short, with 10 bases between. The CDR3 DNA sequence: TGTGCCAGCAGCTTAGATGTCAACAACTACGAGCAGTACTTC. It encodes CASSLDVNNYEQYF.

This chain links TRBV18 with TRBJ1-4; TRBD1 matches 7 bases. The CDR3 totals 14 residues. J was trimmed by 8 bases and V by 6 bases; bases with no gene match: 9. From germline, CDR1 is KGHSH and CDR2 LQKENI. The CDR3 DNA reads TGTGCCAGCTCTCCAGGGGGGAGTCGGGAAAAACTGTTTTTT. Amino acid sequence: CASSPGGSREKLFF.

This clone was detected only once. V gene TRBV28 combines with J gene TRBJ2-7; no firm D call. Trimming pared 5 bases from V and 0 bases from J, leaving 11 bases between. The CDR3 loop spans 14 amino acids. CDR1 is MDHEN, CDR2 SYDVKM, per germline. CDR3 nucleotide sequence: TGTGCCAGCAGTCGCTCCGGGTCCTCCTACGAGCAGTACTTC. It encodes CASSRSGSSYEQYF.

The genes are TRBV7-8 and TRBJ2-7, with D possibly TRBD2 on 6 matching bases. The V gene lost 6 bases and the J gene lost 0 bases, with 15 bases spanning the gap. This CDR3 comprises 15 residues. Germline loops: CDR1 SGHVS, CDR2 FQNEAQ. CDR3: CASSRLGGASYEQYF. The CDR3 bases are TGTGCCAGCAGTCGCCTCGGGGGAGCCTCCTACGAGCAGTACTTC.